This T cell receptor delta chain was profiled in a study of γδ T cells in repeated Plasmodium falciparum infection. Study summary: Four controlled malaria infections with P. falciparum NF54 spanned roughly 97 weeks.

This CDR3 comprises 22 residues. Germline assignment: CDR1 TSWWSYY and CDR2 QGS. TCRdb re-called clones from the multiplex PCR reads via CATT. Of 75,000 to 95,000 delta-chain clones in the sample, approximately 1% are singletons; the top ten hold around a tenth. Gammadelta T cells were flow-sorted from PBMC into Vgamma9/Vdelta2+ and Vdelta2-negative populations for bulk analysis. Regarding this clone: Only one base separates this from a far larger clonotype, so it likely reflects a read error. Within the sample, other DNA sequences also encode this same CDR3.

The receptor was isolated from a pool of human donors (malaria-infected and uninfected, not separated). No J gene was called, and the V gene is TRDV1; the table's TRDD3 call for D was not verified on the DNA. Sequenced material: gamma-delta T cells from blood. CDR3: CALGELTLLRYWGPPATDKLIF. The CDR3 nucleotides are TGTGCTCTTGGGGAACTAACCCTTCTCAGATACTGGGGGCCGCCGGCCACCGATAAGCTCATCTTT.